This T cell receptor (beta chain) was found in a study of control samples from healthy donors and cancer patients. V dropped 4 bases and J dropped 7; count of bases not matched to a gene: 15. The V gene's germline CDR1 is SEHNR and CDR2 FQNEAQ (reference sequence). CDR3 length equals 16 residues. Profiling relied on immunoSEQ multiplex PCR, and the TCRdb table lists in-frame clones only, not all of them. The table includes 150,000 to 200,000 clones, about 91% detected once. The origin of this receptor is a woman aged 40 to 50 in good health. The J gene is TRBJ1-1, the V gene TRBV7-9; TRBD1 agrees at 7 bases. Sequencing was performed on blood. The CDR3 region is CASSSTLGVGTDEAFF. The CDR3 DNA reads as TGTGCCAGCAGCTCCACACTCGGGGTAGGGACAGATGAAGCTTTCTTT.